The source of this T cell receptor (beta chain) is a study of T-cell reconstitution after alpha-beta-depleted transplantation in children (dated by TCRdb to the mid-2010s). General notes on the study: T-cell immune reconstitution after TCRalphabeta/CD19-depleted allogeneic hematopoietic cell transplantation in children was quantitatively tracked in the study by means of TCR repertoire profiling. Study-wide findings and limitations: The apparently early alphabetaT-cell count recovery about two months after transplant was reportedly dependent on only several hundred rapidly expanded clones derived from non-depleted graft cells. Over the following months the frequencies of hyperexpanded clones went down, and after one year T-cell counts and TCRbeta diversity were mostly credited to newly produced T cells. The high TCRbeta diversity at day 60 in some patients was ascribed to recipient T cells and intrathymic progenitors that had survived conditioning.

The CDR3 starts with the cysteine, ends with the phenylalanine, and has 14 residues. Just the 42-base CDR3 DNA is kept, in frame starting at base 1. V gives up 4 bases and J gives up 7 bases, and the segment between their germline ends measures 15 bases. CDR1 and CDR2 were assigned from the germline V gene as SGHRS and YFSETQ. The library was produced with PCR. TCRdb lists the instrument as Illumina HiSeq 2500. Molecular barcoding was employed in the preparation of TCR libraries, with unique molecular identifiers being used to normalize TCRbeta repertoire quantification. TCRdb redid the processing of the public reads, applying fastp at Q25 and MiXCR, and retained in-frame beta chains. Every entry covers one CDR3 protein and lists the most common genes and DNA from its rows. The sample profile shows 700,000 to 950,000 distinct CDR3 sequences; roughly 15% of them were found once. The top ten clones comprise around 5% of the sample.

With regard to this clonotype: The antigen it recognizes is unknown. Base qualities are not at hand, and no much larger clone is one base apart.

The sample's treatment or condition label, in plain terms: allogeneic hematopoietic cell transplantation with graft depleted of TCRalphabeta T cells and CD19 B cells. The children who served as transplant recipients had been given grafts of TCRalphabeta/CD19-depleted allogeneic hematopoietic cells. The origin of this receptor is a male patient younger than 18 who had a stem cell transplant for acute lymphoblastic leukemia, so the T cells may come from the graft donor. Sequences were derived from PBMCs, mostly from graft donor cells, sampled 360 days after TCRalphabeta/CD19-depleted stem cell transplant. This chain joins TRBV5-1 to TRBJ1-5, and TRBD1 may be the D gene, going by 5 matching bases. The sequenced DNA: TGCGCCAGCAGCCCCCTGAAAAGGGGCCAGCCCCAGCATTTT. Its coded protein is CASSPLKRGQPQHF. Outside the CDR3, residues come from the reference TRBV5-1 and TRBJ1-5 proteins, so the full variable domain is: KAGVTQTPRYLIKTRGQQVTLSCSPISGHRSVSWYQQTPGQGLQFLFEYFSETQRNKGNFPGRFSGRQFSNSRSEMNVSTLELGDSALYLCASSPLKRGQPQHFGDGTRLSIL.